What follows describes a single T cell receptor beta chain. The sample is drawn from a study of Tregs in tolerant kidney transplant recipients. Generated by immunoSEQ multiplex PCR, the TCRdb table keeps only in-frame clones and is missing some. The sample contains more than 75,000 clones, approximately 94% of which appear only once. Looked up from germline, CDR1 is SGHRS and CDR2 is YFSETQ. Trimming at V came to 4 bases and at J to 3 bases, leaving 3 bases not matched to a gene. This CDR3 is 13 amino acids long. Unstimulated regulatory T cells (CD4+CD25+CD127-), CD4+CD25- non-regulatory cells, CD4 and CD8 cells were FACS-sorted from thawed PBMCs.

This material consisted of CD4+ T cells from blood, taken before the transplant. The chain carries TRBV5-1 and TRBJ2-5; TRBD1 matches at 7 bases. The receptor's source is a human donor who received a combined kidney and bone marrow transplant. CDR3: CASSRDRKETQYF. CDR3 sequence (DNA): TGCGCCAGCAGCAGGGACAGAAAAGAGACCCAGTACTTC.